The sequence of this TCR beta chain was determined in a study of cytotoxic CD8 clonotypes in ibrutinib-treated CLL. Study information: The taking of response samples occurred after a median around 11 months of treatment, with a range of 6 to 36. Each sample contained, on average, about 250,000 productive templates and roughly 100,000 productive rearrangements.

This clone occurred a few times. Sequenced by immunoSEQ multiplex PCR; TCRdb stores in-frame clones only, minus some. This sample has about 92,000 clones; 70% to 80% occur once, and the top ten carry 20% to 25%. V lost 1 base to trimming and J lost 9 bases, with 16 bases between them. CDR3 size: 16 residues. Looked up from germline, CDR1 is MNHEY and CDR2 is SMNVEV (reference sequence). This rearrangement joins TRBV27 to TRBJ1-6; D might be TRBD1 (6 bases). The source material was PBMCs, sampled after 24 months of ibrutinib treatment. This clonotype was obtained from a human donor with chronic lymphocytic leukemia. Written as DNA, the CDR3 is TGTGCCAGCAGTTTATGGGGAGGGGGGGACGGTTCACCCCTCCACTTT. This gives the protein CASSLWGGGDGSPLHF.